The 5 T cell receptor beta chains in this list originate from one sample, sequenced in a study of prognosis after radiotherapy for stage I lung cancer. Researchers used two-round multiplex PCR to amplify TCR beta CDR3 starting from genomic DNA. Gene-specific primers for each TRBV and TRBJ gene drove first-round PCR. TCRdb itself ran the multiplex PCR reads through MiXCR, one entry per CDR3 protein. The sample lists about 35,000 distinct CDR3 sequences, more than 30% seen once, with around 30% in the top ten. The material sequenced was PBMCs, taken before or after stereotactic body radiation therapy (not recorded which). Source of these receptors: a donor at least 50 years old with non-small cell lung cancer.

This clonotype was picked up many times. The chain has TRBV7-2 and TRBJ1-2; D remains unclear. V lost 5 bases and J 8 bases, leaving 9 bases between the germline ends. Looked up from germline, CDR1 is SGHTA and CDR2 is FQGNSA. This CDR3 contains 11 residues. CDR3 in DNA: TGTGCCAGCAGCCCGAAGAGCGGCTACACCTTC. It encodes CASSPKSGYTF.

This clonotype was seen at least ten times. The chain combines TRBV12-3 or TRBV12-4 with TRBJ1-5, with a possible D match to TRBD1 (6 bases). The CDR3 runs to 14 residues. The ends were cut back, 7 bases at V and 8 bases at J, with 18 bases in the middle. CDR3 DNA: TGTGCCAGCACCATAAGGGGGATTGCGGAGCCCCAGCATTTT. Translated, it gives CASTIRGIAEPQHF.

This clonotype was observed at least ten times. The rearrangement uses TRBV2 and TRBJ1-5; tentatively, D is TRBD1 (6 bases). Trimming left V 4 bases short and J 6 bases short, with 13 bases between. The CDR3 is made up of 14 amino acids. The V gene's germline CDR1 is SNHLY and CDR2 FYNNEI. The CDR3 spells CASSVTGRGQPQHF. The CDR3 bases are TGTGCCAGCAGTGTAACAGGGAGGGGTCAGCCCCAGCATTTT.

This clonotype appeared many times. The rearrangement uses TRBV7-9 and TRBJ2-5; 7 bases map to TRBD2. The CDR3 consists of 15 residues. Germline V CDR1 and CDR2: SEHNR, FQNEAQ (reference sequence). The V segment lost 3 bases and the J segment 4 bases; nucleotides outside the gene matches: 8. DNA for the CDR3: TGTGCCAGCAGCTTCCCGGCTAGCGGAAGAGAGACCCAGTACTTC. Translating gives CASSFPASGRETQYF.

The genes are TRBV4-2 and TRBJ1-2; 8 bases align to TRBD1. CDR3 length equals 13 residues. The ends lost 2 bases at V and 6 bases at J; junction bases unmatched: 2. Germline assignment: CDR1 LGHNA and CDR2 YNFKEQ. CDR3 sequence (DNA): TGTGCCAGCAGCCAAACAGGGGGTGATGGCTACACCTTC. Amino acids: CASSQTGGDGYTF.